Below, one T cell receptor beta chain is given with its context. The antigen is unknown. TCR beta cDNA libraries included unique molecular identifiers. About half a million cDNA molecules were recovered from an input of 1 to 10 million T cells. TCRdb re-analysed the PCR reads in MiXCR, keeping a single row per CDR3 protein. The sample has 700,000 to 800,000 distinct CDR3 sequences, around 27% seen once. This CDR3 is built from 16 residues. Trimming shortened V by 6 bases and J by 11 bases, and 28 bases separated the two germline ends. The data were taken from a study of post-analysis software for immune sequencing data. Study-level findings and limits: Multiple sclerosis patients showed significantly lower normalized Chao1 diversity than controls did. Controls had lower frequencies than patients of roughly five TRBV segments, which included TRBV5-6, TRBV5-1 and TRBV20-1.

The clonotype was recovered from a girl aged 5-17 years with multiple sclerosis. The V gene is TRBV12-3 or TRBV12-4, the J gene TRBJ2-5; D may be TRBD2 (7 bases). Input material: blood. CDR3 sequence reads: CASSPTRGAGDNEQYF. The CDR3 nucleotides are TGTGCCAGCAGCCCAACCCGAGGTGCGGGGGACAATGAGCAGTACTTC.